The rows below give T cell receptor beta chains drawn from one sample of a study of shared clonotypes between healthy human individuals. TCRdb's copy holds only in-frame clones and misses some; the assay was immunoSEQ multiplex PCR. The sample contains 400,000 to 500,000 clones, 75% to 85% of which appear only once. The sequencing sample was made of PBMCs. The receptors originated from a woman aged 40 to 49 in good health. Some clones in this sample may be carry-over from other donors' samples. The CDR3 runs from the conserved cysteine through the conserved F or W. The D gene is left open where the match is weak. Not every row has a clone size; where given, it reads once, few, many or a size class.

>NA|NA|TRBV2|TRBJ2-5
TGTGCCAGCACCAATACCGGGTCTTTCGGGGAGACCCAGTACTTC
CASTNTGSFGETQYF
>TRBD1|NA|TRBV7-2|TRBJ2-5
TGTGCCAGCAGCTTCGACAGGGAGGAGACCCAGTACTTC
CASSFDREETQYF
>TRBD2|NA|TRBV10-1|TRBJ2-5
TGCGCCAGCCTCCATTTTATGCGGGGGAAAGAGACCCAGTACTTC
CASLHFMRGKETQYF
>NA|NA|TRBV7-3|TRBJ1-1
TGTGCCAGCAGCCTGCTGGGGCCGAACACTGAAGCTTTCTTT
CASSLLGPNTEAFF
>TRBD1|few|TRBV7-3|TRBJ2-5
TGTGCCAGCAGCGAGCACAGGGGGCAGGAGACCCAGTACTTC
CASSEHRGQETQYF
>TRBD2|NA|TRBV18|TRBJ2-1
TGTGCCAGCTCACCACTTAGGGCTCTAGCGGCCTCCTACAATGAGCAGTTCTTC
CASSPLRALAASYNEQFF
>TRBD2|NA|TRBV7-3|TRBJ2-2
TGTGCCAGCAGCTCATGGACTAGCGGGACTACCGGGGAGCTGTTTTTT
CASSSWTSGTTGELFF
>NA|few|TRBV19|TRBJ2-5
TGTGCCAGCAGCCCCACGGTCCAAGAGACCCAGTACTTC
CASSPTVQETQYF
>TRBD1|NA|TRBV11-2|TRBJ2-3
TGTGCCAGCAGCATACGGACAGGGGGAGTAGATACGCAGTATTTT
CASSIRTGGVDTQYF
>TRBD1|NA|TRBV5-6|TRBJ1-5
TGTGCCAGCAGCTTAATGGGACAGGTAAATCAGCCCCAGCATTTT
CASSLMGQVNQPQHF
>NA|NA|TRBV6-1|TRBJ2-1
TGTGCCAGCAGTGATCGGGACCACATATATTCCTACAATGAGCAGTTCTTC
CASSDRDHIYSYNEQFF
>NA|NA|TRBV28|TRBJ1-5
TGTGCCAGCACTCAACCCAAGCGACAGACCATTAGCAATCAGCCCCAGCATTTT
CASTQPKRQTISNQPQHF